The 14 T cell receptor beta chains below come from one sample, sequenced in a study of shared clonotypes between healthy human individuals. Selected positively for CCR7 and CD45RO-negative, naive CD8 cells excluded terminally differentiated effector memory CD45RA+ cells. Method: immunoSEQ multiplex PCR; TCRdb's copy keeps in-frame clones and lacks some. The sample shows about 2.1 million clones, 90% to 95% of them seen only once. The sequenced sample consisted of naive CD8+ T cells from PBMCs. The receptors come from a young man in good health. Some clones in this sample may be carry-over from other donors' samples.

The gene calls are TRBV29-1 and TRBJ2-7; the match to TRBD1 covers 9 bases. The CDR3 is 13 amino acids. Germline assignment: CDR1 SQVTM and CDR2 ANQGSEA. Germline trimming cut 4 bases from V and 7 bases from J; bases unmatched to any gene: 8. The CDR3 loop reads CSVADRGMGEQYF. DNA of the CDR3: TGCAGCGTTGCGGACAGGGGAATGGGGGAGCAGTACTTC.

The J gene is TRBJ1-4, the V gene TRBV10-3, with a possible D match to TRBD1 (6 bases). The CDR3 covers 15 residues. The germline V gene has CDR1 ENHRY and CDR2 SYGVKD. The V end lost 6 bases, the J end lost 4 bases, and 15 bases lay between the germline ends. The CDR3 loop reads CAIRAKDSFNEKLFF. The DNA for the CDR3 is TGTGCCATCAGGGCAAAGGACAGCTTTAATGAAAAACTGTTTTTT.

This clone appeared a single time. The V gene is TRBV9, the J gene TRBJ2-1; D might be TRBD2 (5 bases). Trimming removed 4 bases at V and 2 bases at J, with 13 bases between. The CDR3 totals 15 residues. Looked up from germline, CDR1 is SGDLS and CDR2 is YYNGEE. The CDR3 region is CASSSGPAAYNEQFF. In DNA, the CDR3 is TGTGCCAGCAGCTCCGGTCCAGCGGCCTACAATGAGCAGTTCTTC.

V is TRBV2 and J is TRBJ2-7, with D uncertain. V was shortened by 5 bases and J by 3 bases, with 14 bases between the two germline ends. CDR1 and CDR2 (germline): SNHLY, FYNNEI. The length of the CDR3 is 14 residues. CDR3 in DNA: TGTGCCAGCAGTCCGCACCTAGACCTCTACGAGCAGTACTTC. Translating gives CASSPHLDLYEQYF.

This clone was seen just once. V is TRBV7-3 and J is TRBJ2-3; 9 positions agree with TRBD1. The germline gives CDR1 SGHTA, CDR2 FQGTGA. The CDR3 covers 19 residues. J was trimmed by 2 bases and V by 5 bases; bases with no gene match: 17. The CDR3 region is CASSQLVLIRTGATDTQYF. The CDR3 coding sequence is TGTGCCAGCAGCCAGCTGGTTTTAATCAGGACAGGGGCCACAGATACGCAGTATTTT.

This CDR3 reads CASSLYWGSNEKLFF. The CDR3 nucleotides read TGTGCCAGCAGCTTATACTGGGGCAGTAATGAAAAACTGTTTTTT. The V and J genes are TRBV7-2 and TRBJ1-4; D possibly corresponds to TRBD1 (5 bases). CDR3 size: 15 residues. Trimming took off 2 bases at V and 4 bases at J, with 11 bases between the two ends. Germline V CDR1 and CDR2: SGHTA, FQGNSA.

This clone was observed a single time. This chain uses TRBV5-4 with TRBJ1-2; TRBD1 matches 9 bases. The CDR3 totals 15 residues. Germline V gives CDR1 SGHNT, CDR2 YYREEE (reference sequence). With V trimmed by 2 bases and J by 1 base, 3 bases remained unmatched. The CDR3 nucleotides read TGTGCCAGCAGCTTAAGGACAGGGGATAACTATGGCTACACCTTC. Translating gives CASSLRTGDNYGYTF.

The CDR3 DNA sequence: TGTGCCAGCAGCACCGGGACTAGCGGGAGGGAAGAGACCCAGTACTTC. The encoded protein is CASSTGTSGREETQYF. V gene TRBV13 combines with J gene TRBJ2-5; 16 bases align to TRBD2. The CDR3 has 16 amino acids. V trimming: 5 bases; J trimming: 3 bases; junction bases outside the gene matches: 3. Per germline, CDR1 PRHDT and CDR2 FYEKMQ (reference sequence).

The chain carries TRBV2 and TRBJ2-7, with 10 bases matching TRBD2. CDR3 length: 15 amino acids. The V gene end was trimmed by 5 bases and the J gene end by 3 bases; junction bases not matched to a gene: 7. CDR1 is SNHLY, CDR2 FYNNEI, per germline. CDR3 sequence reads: CASSPTSGTFYEQYF. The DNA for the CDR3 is TGTGCCAGCAGTCCTACTAGCGGGACTTTCTACGAGCAGTACTTC.

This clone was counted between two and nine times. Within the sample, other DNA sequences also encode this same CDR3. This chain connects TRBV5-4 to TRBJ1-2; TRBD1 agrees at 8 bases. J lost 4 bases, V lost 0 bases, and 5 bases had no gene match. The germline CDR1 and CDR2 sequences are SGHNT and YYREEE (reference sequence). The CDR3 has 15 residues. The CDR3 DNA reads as TGTGCCAGCAGCTTGGGACAGGGGACAGGCTATGGCTACACCTTC. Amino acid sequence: CASSLGQGTGYGYTF.

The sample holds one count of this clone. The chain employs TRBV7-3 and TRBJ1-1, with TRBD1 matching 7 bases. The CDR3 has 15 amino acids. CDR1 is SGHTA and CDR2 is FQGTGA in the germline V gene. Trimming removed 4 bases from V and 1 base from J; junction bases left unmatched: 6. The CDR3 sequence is CASSYLGQTNTEAFF. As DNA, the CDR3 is TGTGCCAGCAGCTACTTGGGACAGACGAACACTGAAGCTTTCTTT. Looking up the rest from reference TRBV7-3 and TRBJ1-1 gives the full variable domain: GAGVSQTPSNKVTEKGKYVELRCDPISGHTALYWYRQSLGQGPEFLIYFQGTGAADDSGLPNDRFFAVRPEGSVSTLKIQRTERGDSAVYLCASSYLGQTNTEAFFGQGTRLTVV.

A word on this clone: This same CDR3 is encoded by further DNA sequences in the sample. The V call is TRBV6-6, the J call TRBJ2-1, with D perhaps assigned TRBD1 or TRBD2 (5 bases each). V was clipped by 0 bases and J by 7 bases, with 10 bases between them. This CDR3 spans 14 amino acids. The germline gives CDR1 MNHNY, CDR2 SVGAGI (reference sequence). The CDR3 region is CASSYSRGGNEQFF. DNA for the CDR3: TGTGCCAGCAGTTACTCTCGGGGCGGGAATGAGCAGTTCTTC.

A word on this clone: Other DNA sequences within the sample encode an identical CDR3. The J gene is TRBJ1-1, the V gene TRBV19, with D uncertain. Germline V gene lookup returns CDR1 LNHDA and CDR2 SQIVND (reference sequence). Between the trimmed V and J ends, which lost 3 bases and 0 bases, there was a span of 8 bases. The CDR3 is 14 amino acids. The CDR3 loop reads CASSIGFMNTEAFF. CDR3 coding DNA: TGTGCCAGTAGTATCGGGTTTATGAACACTGAAGCTTTCTTT.

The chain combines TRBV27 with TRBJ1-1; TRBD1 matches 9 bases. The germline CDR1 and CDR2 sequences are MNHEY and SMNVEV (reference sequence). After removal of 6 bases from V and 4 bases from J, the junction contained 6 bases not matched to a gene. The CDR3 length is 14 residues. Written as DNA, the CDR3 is TGTGCCAGCAGACCGACAGGGGGTTCCACTGAAGCTTTCTTT. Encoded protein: CASRPTGGSTEAFF.